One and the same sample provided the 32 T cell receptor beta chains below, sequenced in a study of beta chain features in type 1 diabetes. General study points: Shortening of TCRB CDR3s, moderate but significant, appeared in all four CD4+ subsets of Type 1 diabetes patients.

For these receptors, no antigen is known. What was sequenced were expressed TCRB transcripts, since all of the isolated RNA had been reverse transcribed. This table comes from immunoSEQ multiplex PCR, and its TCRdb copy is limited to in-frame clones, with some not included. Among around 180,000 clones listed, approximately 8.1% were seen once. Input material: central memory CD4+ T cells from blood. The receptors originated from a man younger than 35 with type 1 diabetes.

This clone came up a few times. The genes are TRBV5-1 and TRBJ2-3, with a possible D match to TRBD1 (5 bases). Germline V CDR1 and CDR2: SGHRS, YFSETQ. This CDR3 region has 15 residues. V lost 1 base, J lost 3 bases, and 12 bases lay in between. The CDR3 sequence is CASSLIGRVTDTQYF. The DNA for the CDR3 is TGCGCCAGCAGCTTGATCGGCAGGGTGACAGATACGCAGTATTTT. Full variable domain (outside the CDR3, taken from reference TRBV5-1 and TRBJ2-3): KAGVTQTPRYLIKTRGQQVTLSCSPISGHRSVSWYQQTPGQGLQFLFEYFSETQRNKGNFPGRFSGRQFSNSRSEMNVSTLELGDSALYLCASSLIGRVTDTQYFGPGTRLTVL.

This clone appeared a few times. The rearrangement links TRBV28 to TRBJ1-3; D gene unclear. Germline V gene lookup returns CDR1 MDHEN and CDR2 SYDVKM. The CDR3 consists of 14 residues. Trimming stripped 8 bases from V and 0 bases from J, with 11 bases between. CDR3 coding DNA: TGTGCCAGCCGATCGGGAGACTCTGGAAACACCATATATTTT. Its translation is CASRSGDSGNTIYF.

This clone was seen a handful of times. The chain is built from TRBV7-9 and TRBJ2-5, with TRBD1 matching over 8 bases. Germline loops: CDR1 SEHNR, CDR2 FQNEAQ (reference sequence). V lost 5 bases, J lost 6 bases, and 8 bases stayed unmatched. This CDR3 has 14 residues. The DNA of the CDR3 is TGTGCCAGCAGCACCGACAGGGGAGGAAAGACCCAGTACTTC. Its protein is CASSTDRGGKTQYF.

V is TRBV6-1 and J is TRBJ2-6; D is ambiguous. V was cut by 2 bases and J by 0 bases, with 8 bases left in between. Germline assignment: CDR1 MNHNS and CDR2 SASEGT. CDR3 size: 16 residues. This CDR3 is CASSETVISGANVLTF. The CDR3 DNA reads TGTGCCAGCAGTGAAACGGTGATCTCTGGGGCCAACGTCCTGACTTTC.

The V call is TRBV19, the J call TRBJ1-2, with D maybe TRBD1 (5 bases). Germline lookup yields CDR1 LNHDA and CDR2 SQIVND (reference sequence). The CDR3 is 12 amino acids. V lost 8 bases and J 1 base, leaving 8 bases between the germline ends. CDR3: CASGRVNYGYTF. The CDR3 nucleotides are TGTGCCAGTGGCAGGGTTAACTATGGCTACACCTTC.

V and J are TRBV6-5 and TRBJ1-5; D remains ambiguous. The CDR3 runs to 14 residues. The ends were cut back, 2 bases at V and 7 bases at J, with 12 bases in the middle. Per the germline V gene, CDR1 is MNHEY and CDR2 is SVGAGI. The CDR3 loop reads CASSYGEGGQPQHF. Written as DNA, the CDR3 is TGTGCCAGCAGTTACGGAGAGGGCGGACAGCCCCAGCATTTT.

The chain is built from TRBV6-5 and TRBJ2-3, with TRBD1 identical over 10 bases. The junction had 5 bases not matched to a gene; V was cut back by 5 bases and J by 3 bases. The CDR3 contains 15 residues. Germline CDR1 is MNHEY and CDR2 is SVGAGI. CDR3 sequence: CASSRWDRGTDTQYF. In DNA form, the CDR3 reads TGTGCCAGCAGTCGTTGGGACAGGGGAACAGATACGCAGTATTTT.

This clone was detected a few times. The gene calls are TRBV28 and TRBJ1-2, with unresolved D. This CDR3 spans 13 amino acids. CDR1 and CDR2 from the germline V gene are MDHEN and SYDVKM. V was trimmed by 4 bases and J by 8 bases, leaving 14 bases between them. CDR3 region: CASSYPREGGYTF. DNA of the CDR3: TGTGCCAGCAGTTACCCCCGGGAGGGCGGCTACACCTTC.

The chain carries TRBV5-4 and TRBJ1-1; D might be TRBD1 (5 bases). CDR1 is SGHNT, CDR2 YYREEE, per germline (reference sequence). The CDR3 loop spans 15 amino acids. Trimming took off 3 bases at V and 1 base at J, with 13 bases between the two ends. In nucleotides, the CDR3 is TGTGCCAGCAGCTCCAGCTTTGGACAGAACACTGAAGCTTTCTTT. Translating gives CASSSSFGQNTEAFF.

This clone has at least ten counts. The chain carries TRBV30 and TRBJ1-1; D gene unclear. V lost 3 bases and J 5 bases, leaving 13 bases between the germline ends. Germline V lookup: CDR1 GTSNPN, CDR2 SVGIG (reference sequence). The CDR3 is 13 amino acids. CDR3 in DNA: TGTGCCTGGAGCCGGCGGGGAGGGACTGAAGCTTTCTTT. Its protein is CAWSRRGGTEAFF.

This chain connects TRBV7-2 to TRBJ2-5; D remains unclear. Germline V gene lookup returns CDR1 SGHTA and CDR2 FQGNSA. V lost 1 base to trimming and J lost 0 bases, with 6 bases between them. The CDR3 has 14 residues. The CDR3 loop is CASSLGLHQETQYF. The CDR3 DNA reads TGTGCCAGCAGCTTAGGCCTACACCAAGAGACCCAGTACTTC.

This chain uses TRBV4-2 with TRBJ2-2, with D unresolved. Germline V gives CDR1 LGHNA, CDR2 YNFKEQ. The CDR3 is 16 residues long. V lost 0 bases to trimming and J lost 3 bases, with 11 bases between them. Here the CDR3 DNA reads TGTGCCAGCAGCCAAGATGTGAGCGTCGACACCGGGGAGCTGTTTTTT. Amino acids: CASSQDVSVDTGELFF.

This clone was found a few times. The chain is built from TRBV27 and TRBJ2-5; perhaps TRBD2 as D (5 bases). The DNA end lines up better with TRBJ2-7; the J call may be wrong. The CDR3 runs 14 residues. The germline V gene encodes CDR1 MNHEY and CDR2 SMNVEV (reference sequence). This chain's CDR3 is CASSLTGLPNEQYF. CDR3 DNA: TGTGCCAGCAGTCTAACCGGACTTCCCAACGAGCAGTACTTC.

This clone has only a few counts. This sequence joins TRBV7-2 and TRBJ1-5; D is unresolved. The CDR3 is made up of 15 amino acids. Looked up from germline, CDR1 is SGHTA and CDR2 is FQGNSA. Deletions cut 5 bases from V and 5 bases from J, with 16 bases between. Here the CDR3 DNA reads TGTGCCAGCAGCGCCTTCGGGAGGGTTTATCAGCCCCAGCATTTT. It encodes CASSAFGRVYQPQHF.

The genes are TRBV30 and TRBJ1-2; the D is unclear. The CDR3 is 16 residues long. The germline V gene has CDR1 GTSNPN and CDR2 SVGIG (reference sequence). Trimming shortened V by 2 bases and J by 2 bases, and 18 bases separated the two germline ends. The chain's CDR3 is CAWSRIDTVLNYGYTF. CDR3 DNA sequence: TGTGCCTGGAGTAGAATCGACACCGTTCTAAACTATGGCTACACCTTC.

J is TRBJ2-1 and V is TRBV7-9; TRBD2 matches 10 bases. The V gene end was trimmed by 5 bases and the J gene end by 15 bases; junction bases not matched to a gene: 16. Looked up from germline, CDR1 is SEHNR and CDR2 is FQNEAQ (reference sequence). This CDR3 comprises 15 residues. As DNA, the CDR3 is TGTGCCAGCAGCCAGACCCTAGAGAGCGGGGGGGCCCGGTTCTTC. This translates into CASSQTLESGGARFF. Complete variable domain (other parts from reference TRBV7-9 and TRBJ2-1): DTGVSQNPRHKITKRGQNVTFRCDPISEHNRLYWYRQTLGQGPEFLTYFQNEAQLEKSRLLSDRFSAERPKGSFSTLEIQRTEQGDSAMYLCASSQTLESGGARFFGPGTRLTVL.

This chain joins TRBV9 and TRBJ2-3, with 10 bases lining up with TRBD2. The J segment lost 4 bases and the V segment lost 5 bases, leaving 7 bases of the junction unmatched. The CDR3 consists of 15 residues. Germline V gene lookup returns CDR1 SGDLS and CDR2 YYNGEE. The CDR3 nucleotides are TGTGCCAGCAGGGAGGGTAGCGGGGGGCCAGATACGCAGTATTTT. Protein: CASREGSGGPDTQYF.

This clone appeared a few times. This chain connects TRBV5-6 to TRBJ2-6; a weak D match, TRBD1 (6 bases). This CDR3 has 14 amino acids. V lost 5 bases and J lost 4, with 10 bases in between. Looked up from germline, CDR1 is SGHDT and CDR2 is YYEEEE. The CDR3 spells CASRHREGANVLTF. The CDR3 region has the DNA TGTGCCAGCAGGCACAGGGAAGGGGCCAACGTCCTGACTTTC.

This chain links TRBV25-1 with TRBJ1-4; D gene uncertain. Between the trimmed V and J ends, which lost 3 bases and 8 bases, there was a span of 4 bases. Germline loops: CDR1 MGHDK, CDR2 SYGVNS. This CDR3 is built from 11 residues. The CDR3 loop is CASSDIEKLFF. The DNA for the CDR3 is TGTGCCAGCAGTGATATAGAAAAACTGTTTTTT.

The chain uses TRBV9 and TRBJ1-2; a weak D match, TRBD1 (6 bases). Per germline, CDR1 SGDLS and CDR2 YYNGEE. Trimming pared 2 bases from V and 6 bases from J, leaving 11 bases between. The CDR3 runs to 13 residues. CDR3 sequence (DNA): TGTGCCAGCAGCGTGCCGGGGGGCAATGGCTACACCTTC. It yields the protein CASSVPGGNGYTF.

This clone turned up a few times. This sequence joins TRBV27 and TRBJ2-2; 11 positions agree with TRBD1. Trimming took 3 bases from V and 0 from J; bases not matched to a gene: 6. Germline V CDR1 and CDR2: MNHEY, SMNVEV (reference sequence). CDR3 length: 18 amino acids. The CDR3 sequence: CASSFGDRGYSNTGELFF. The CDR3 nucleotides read TGTGCCAGCAGTTTCGGGGACAGGGGGTATTCGAACACCGGGGAGCTGTTTTTT.

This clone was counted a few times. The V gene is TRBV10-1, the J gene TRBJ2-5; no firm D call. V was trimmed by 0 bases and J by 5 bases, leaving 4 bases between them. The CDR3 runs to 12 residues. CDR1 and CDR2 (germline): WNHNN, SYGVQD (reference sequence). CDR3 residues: CASSESRETQYF. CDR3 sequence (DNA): TGCGCCAGCAGTGAGTCTCGGGAGACCCAGTACTTC.

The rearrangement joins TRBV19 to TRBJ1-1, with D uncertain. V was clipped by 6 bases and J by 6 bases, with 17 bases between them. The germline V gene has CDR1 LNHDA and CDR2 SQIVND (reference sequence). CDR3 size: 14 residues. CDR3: CASSARHPIAEAFF. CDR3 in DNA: TGTGCCAGTAGCGCTAGGCATCCAATCGCTGAAGCTTTCTTT.

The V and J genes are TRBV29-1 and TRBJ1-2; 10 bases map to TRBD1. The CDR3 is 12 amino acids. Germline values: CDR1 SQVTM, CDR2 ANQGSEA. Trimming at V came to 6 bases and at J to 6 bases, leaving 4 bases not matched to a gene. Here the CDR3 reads CSVGGQGDGYTF. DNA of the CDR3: TGCAGCGTCGGTGGACAGGGGGATGGCTACACCTTC.

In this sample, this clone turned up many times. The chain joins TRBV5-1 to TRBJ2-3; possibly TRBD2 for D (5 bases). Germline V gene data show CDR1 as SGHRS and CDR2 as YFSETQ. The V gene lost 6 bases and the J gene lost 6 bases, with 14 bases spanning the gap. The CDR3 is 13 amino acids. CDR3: CASKETGFDTQYF. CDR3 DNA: TGCGCCAGCAAGGAGACGGGGTTCGATACGCAGTATTTT.

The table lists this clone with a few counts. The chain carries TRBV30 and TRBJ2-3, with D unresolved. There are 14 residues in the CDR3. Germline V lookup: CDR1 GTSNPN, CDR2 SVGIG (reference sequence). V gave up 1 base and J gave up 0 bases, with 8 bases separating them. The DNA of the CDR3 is TGTGCCTGGAGTGGAGACTCTAGCACAGATACGCAGTATTTT. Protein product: CAWSGDSSTDTQYF.

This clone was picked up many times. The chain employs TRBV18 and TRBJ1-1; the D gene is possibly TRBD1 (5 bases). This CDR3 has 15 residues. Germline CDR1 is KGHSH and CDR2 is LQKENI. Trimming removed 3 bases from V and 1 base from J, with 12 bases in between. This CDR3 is CASSPPGEANTEAFF. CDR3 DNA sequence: TGTGCCAGCTCACCCCCGGGGGAGGCGAACACTGAAGCTTTCTTT.

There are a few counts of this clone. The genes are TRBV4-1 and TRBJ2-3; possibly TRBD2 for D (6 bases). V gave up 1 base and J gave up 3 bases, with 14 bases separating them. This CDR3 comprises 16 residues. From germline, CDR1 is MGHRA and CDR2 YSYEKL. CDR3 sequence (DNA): TGCGCCAGCAGCCAAGGACAGTCAGGGAGGACAGATACGCAGTATTTT. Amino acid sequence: CASSQGQSGRTDTQYF.

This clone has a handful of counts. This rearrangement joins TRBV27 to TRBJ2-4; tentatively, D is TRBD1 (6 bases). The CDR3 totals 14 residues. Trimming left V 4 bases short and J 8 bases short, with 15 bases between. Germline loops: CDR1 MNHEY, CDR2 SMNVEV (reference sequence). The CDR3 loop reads CASSSQGNWDIQYF. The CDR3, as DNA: TGTGCCAGCAGTTCCCAGGGGAATTGGGACATTCAGTACTTC.

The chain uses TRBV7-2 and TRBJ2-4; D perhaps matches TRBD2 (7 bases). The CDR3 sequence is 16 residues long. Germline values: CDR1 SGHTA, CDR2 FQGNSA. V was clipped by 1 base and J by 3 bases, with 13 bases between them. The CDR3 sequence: CASSLVSGGGKNIQYF. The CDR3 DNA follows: TGTGCCAGCAGCTTAGTGTCGGGGGGCGGCAAAAACATTCAGTACTTC.

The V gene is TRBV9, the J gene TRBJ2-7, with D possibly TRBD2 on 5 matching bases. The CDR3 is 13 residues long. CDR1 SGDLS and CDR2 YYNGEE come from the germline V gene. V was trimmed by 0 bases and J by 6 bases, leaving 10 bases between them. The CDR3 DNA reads TGTGCCAGCAGCGTAGAAGAGGGCCGCGAGCAGTACTTC. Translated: CASSVEEGREQYF.

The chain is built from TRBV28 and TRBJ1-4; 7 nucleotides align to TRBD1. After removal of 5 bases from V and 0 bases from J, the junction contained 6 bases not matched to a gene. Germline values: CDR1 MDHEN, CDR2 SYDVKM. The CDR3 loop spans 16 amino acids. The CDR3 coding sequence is TGTGCCAGCAGTACTTCAGGGACAGCAACTAATGAAAAACTGTTTTTT. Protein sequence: CASSTSGTATNEKLFF.